Below, 27 T cell receptor beta chains from the same sample are listed, as sequenced in a study of Graves' ophthalmopathy and Graves' hyperthyroidism. Amplified TCR beta CDR3 regions were obtained using RNA transcripts as template. The first-round RT-PCR employed HTBI primers together with the Qiagen OneStep RT-PCR kit. A multiplex PCR was then performed as the second round. A single record per CDR3 protein comes from TCRdb applying MiXCR to the multiplex PCR reads. The table lists 600,000 to 650,000 distinct CDR3 sequences, over 20% of them singletons. Specimen: peripheral blood. These receptors all come from a woman younger than 35 with stable Graves' hyperthyroidism. Some clones in this sample may be carry-over from other donors' samples.

V is TRBV6-1 and J is TRBJ1-2; TRBD1 matches 8 bases. The length of the CDR3 is 14 residues. Germline V gene lookup returns CDR1 MNHNS and CDR2 SASEGT. Unmatched junction bases numbered 10, after V lost 5 bases and J lost 8 bases. Here the CDR3 DNA reads TGTGCCAGCAGTAGGTTGACAGGGGCGGAGGGCTACACCTTC. This gives the protein CASSRLTGAEGYTF.

This clonotype occurred many times. The chain employs TRBV6-1 and TRBJ2-7, with D unresolved. This CDR3 is 14 amino acids long. V gave up 5 bases and J gave up 3 bases, with 14 bases separating them. Germline V gives CDR1 MNHNS, CDR2 SASEGT. The CDR3 sequence: CASSRLVRDYEQYF. As DNA, the CDR3 is TGTGCCAGCAGTCGCCTCGTAAGGGACTACGAGCAGTACTTC.

The sample holds one count of this clonotype. The CDR3 bases are TGTGCCAGCAGGACCAGGGGGAACACTGAAGCTTTCTTT. Its protein product is CASRTRGNTEAFF. The V call is TRBV6-1, the J call TRBJ1-1; a weak D match, TRBD1 (6 bases). CDR1 and CDR2 (germline): MNHNS, SASEGT. The CDR3 totals 13 residues. Trimming cost V 6 bases and J 1 base, with 9 bases left between them.

This clonotype was picked up a small number of times. Compared with germline, one end of the junction differs, possibly owing to a read error. This chain links TRBV4-1 with TRBJ2-7; 14 bases map to TRBD2. CDR3 length: 15 amino acids. Germline V lookup: CDR1 MGHRA, CDR2 YSYEKL. DNA for the CDR3: TGCGCCAGCAGCCTGGGACTAGCGGGGGTTGGCGAGCGGTACTTC. This encodes CASSLGLAGVGERYF.

This clonotype was picked up many times. The CDR3 is CASSEVVGIFYEQYF. CDR3 coding DNA: TGTGCCAGCAGTGAAGTGGTTGGCATTTTCTACGAGCAGTACTTC. The chain carries TRBV6-1 and TRBJ2-7; no firm D call. This CDR3 contains 15 residues. The germline V and J ends were trimmed by 1 base and 3 bases, with 13 bases remaining between them. Germline V lookup: CDR1 MNHNS, CDR2 SASEGT.

This clonotype was found a few times. The rearrangement uses TRBV20-1 and TRBJ2-5; 7 bases line up with TRBD1. V shed 6 bases, J shed 5 bases, and the junction held 6 bases outside the gene matches. This CDR3 is built from 12 residues. Germline-derived CDR1 and CDR2 are DFQATT and SNEGSKA (reference sequence). In DNA, the CDR3 is TGCAGTGCAAGACAGGGTGGCGAGACCCAGTACTTC. It specifies CSARQGGETQYF.

This clonotype was seen at least ten times. V usage is TRBV4-1 and J usage is TRBJ1-2; possible D gene TRBD1, 6 bases. Germline values: CDR1 MGHRA, CDR2 YSYEKL. There are 16 residues in the CDR3. Trimming shortened V by 5 bases and J by 5 bases, and 21 bases separated the two germline ends. CDR3 region: CASSDPARGRGYGYTF. The DNA for the CDR3 is TGCGCCAGCAGCGACCCTGCAAGGGGCAGGGGTTATGGCTACACCTTC.

This clonotype was seen at least ten times. CDR3 loop: CASSEYRESNQPQHF. The CDR3 coding sequence is TGTGCCAGCAGTGAATACAGGGAAAGCAATCAGCCCCAGCATTTT. V and J are TRBV6-1 and TRBJ1-5, with D perhaps TRBD1 (6 bases). Trimming pared 2 bases from V and 1 base from J, leaving 9 bases between. This CDR3 has 15 amino acids. CDR1 and CDR2 (germline): MNHNS, SASEGT.

This clonotype appeared many times. The chain carries TRBV27 and TRBJ2-7, with TRBD1 matching over 9 bases. Unmatched junction bases numbered 8, after V lost 9 bases and J lost 5 bases. This CDR3 region has 13 residues. The V gene's germline CDR1 is MNHEY and CDR2 SMNVEV (reference sequence). CDR3 sequence (DNA): TGTGCCAGATTCTACAGGGGGCTTGACGAGCAGTACTTC. Protein product: CARFYRGLDEQYF.

This clonotype was seen repeatedly, ten times or more. The chain uses TRBV2 and TRBJ1-1; a weak D match, TRBD1 (5 bases). The CDR3 extends over 13 amino acids. Germline CDR1 SNHLY, CDR2 FYNNEI. Trimming shortened V by 7 bases and J by 2 bases, and 11 bases separated the two germline ends. CDR3 amino acids: CASTATANTEAFF. In nucleotides, the CDR3 is TGTGCCAGCACCGCGACAGCAAACACTGAAGCTTTCTTT.

A remark on this clonotype: A read error may account for a junction end that differs from germline. This sequence joins TRBV12-5 and TRBJ2-2; weak D call: TRBD2 (5 bases). CDR1 is LGHNT and CDR2 is FRNRAP in the germline V gene. This CDR3 region has 18 residues. The CDR3 DNA reads as TGTGCTAGTGGTTTGGGGTACCCCCCCGGCCCCAACACCGGGGAGCCGTGTTTT. Translated, it gives CASGLGYPPGPNTGEPCF.

The chain combines TRBV19 with TRBJ2-5, with 7 bases that match TRBD1. CDR1 is LNHDA, CDR2 SQIVND, per germline (reference sequence). V shed 10 bases, J shed 5 bases, and the junction held 10 bases outside the gene matches. CDR3 length equals 13 residues. For the CDR3, the DNA is TGTGCCACTAAAGGAACAGGGGATGAGACCCAGTACTTC. Protein sequence: CATKGTGDETQYF.

The rearrangement joins TRBV3-1 to TRBJ1-1; 10 bases agree with TRBD1. Germline CDR1 and CDR2: LGHDT and YNNKEL (reference sequence). CDR3 length: 17 residues. The V and J ends lost 2 bases and 4 bases, in that order; junction bases with no gene match: 10. The CDR3 loop reads CASSQHRDRGRGTEAFF. For the CDR3, the DNA is TGTGCCAGCAGCCAACACCGGGACAGGGGACGGGGCACTGAAGCTTTCTTT.

This clonotype was seen ten or more times. The rearrangement uses TRBV19 and TRBJ2-7; D possibly corresponds to TRBD2 (5 bases). V was trimmed by 5 bases and J by 0 bases, leaving 11 bases between them. Per the germline V gene, CDR1 is LNHDA and CDR2 is SQIVND (reference sequence). The CDR3 consists of 14 residues. In DNA form, the CDR3 reads TGTGCCAGTAGTTCTAGCAGGAGCTCCTACGAGCAGTACTTC. Protein: CASSSSRSSYEQYF. Looking up the rest from reference TRBV19 and TRBJ2-7 gives the full variable domain: DGGITQSPKYLFRKEGQNVTLSCEQNLNHDAMYWYRQDPGQGLRLIYYSQIVNDFQKGDIAEGYSVSREKKESFPLTVTSAQKNPTAFYLCASSSSRSSYEQYFGPGTRLTVT.

This clonotype showed up many times. The V call is TRBV6-1, the J call TRBJ2-2; D not resolved. The CDR3 covers 13 residues. The ends were cut back, 0 bases at V and 9 bases at J, with 8 bases in the middle. The V gene's germline CDR1 is MNHNS and CDR2 SASEGT. The CDR3: CASSEAERRELFF. CDR3 in DNA: TGTGCCAGCAGTGAAGCGGAGAGAAGGGAGCTGTTTTTT.

The chain carries TRBV12-3 or TRBV12-4 and TRBJ1-5; TRBD1 might be the D (6 bases). V was trimmed by 1 base and J by 5 bases, leaving 12 bases between them. CDR3 size: 15 residues. This CDR3 reads CASSLDEQGDQPQHF. The CDR3 DNA is TGTGCCAGCAGTTTAGATGAACAGGGCGATCAGCCCCAGCATTTT.

This clonotype was found many times. This may be a read error, as it is one base from a much larger clone. The J gene is TRBJ1-2, the V gene TRBV12-3 or TRBV12-4; D is uncertain. This CDR3 has 11 residues. The CDR3 protein is CASSTIYGHTF. The CDR3 coding sequence is TGTGCCAGCAGTACCATTTATGGCCACACCTTC.

The sample holds a few counts of this clonotype. V is TRBV28 and J is TRBJ1-5, with 7 bases fitting TRBD1. Germline assignment: CDR1 MDHEN and CDR2 SYDVKM. The junction had 9 bases not matched to a gene; V was cut back by 6 bases and J by 7 bases. The CDR3 totals 14 residues. In nucleotides, the CDR3 is TGTGCCAGCAGGGCTAACAGGGGAGGACAGCCCCAGCATTTT. Residues: CASRANRGGQPQHF.

This clonotype was observed at least ten times. The V and J genes are TRBV12-3 or TRBV12-4 and TRBJ1-1; D is unresolved. Trimming removed 6 bases at V and 9 bases at J, with 14 bases between. CDR3 length: 12 amino acids. CDR3 amino acids: CASRALGTKAFF. CDR3 in DNA: TGTGCCAGCAGGGCACTCGGCACAAAAGCTTTCTTT.

DNA for the CDR3: TGCAGCGCTGGACCTTACACTGAAGCTTTCTTT. Residues: CSAGPYTEAFF. The chain recombines TRBV29-1 with TRBJ1-1, with no clear D. Per germline, CDR1 SQVTM and CDR2 ANQGSEA. V shed 7 bases and J shed 3 bases, with 9 bases lying between them. The CDR3 length is 11 residues.

This clonotype was found many times. This rearrangement joins TRBV19 to TRBJ1-5; D uncertain. V lost 5 bases and J lost 4, with 9 bases in between. Germline-derived CDR1 and CDR2 are LNHDA and SQIVND (reference sequence). The CDR3 extends over 13 amino acids. The CDR3: CASSSEGNQPQHF. The CDR3 nucleotides are TGTGCCAGTAGTTCAGAAGGTAATCAGCCCCAGCATTTT.

In its sample, this clonotype was seen a few times. This chain connects TRBV20-1 to TRBJ1-2; the D gene is possibly TRBD1 (5 bases). CDR1 is DFQATT and CDR2 is SNEGSKA in the germline V gene (reference sequence). This CDR3 comprises 15 residues. V lost 5 bases and J lost 2, with 18 bases in between. CDR3 residues: CSARAGLGVNYGYTF. CDR3 DNA: TGCAGTGCTCGGGCGGGACTGGGAGTAAACTATGGCTACACCTTC.

This clonotype was counted ten times or more. V and J are TRBV5-4 and TRBJ2-2; possibly TRBD2 for D (5 bases). The CDR3 is 16 residues long. V was pared by 4 bases and J by 1 base, with 14 bases between. Germline V gene sequence: CDR1 SGHNT, CDR2 YYREEE (reference sequence). Written as DNA, the CDR3 is TGTGCCAGCAGCAAAGGGAGTATCGGGAACACCGGGGAGCTGTTTTTT. The encoded protein is CASSKGSIGNTGELFF.

The CDR3 coding sequence is TGTGCCAGCAGTCGTGACACCCAGCCCCAGCATTTT. The encoded protein is CASSRDTQPQHF. V and J are TRBV2 and TRBJ1-5; no clear D. This CDR3 is built from 12 residues. Trimming removed 5 bases from V and 7 bases from J, with 9 bases in between. The germline gives CDR1 SNHLY, CDR2 FYNNEI.

This clonotype was recorded many times. The chain has TRBV6-2 or TRBV6-3 and TRBJ1-1; 11 bases fit TRBD1. The CDR3 runs to 18 residues. After removal of 2 bases from V and 6 bases from J, the junction contained 14 bases not matched to a gene. Germline CDR1 is MNHEY and CDR2 is SVGEGT. CDR3 sequence (DNA): TGTGCCAGCAGTTACACCGAGTCCGGACAGGGGGCTGGTGCTGAAGCTTTCTTT. This gives the protein CASSYTESGQGAGAEAFF.

The V and J genes are TRBV11-1 and TRBJ2-2; D possibly uses TRBD1 or TRBD2 (6 bases each). The V gene's germline CDR1 is SGHAT and CDR2 FQDESV (reference sequence). This CDR3 region has 15 residues. The germline V and J ends were trimmed by 5 bases and 7 bases, with 17 bases remaining between them. This CDR3 is CASSRETGTYGELFF. The DNA for the CDR3 is TGTGCCAGCAGCCGGGAGACAGGCACCTACGGGGAGCTGTTTTTT.

This clonotype was seen at least ten times. This chain links TRBV12-3 or TRBV12-4 with TRBJ2-7; 7 positions agree with TRBD2. The CDR3 runs to 14 residues. J lost 7 bases, V lost 4 bases, and 10 bases had no gene match. The CDR3 is CASSSPGREWEQYF. Written as DNA, the CDR3 is TGTGCCAGCAGTTCCCCGGGGAGGGAATGGGAGCAGTACTTC.